This T cell receptor beta chain was sequenced during a study of shared clonotypes between healthy human individuals. Concerning this clone itself: Its antigen is undetermined.

The naive CD8 subset, CD45RO-negative cells positively selected for CCR7, excluded terminally differentiated effector memory CD45RA+ cells. Each donor was a Caucasian adult residing in Nashville, Tennessee. Sequencing used immunoSEQ multiplex PCR; TCRdb keeps in-frame clones, though not all of them. The sample includes approximately 1.9 million clones, just over 90% seen only once; the top ten take about 1.6%. V gave up 1 base and J gave up 8 bases, with 11 bases separating them. The length of the CDR3 is 14 residues. Germline values: CDR1 MGHRA, CDR2 YSYEKL. Broader study findings: Clonotype sharing among donors was expected to depend on sequencing depth.

The source material was naive CD8+ T cells from PBMCs. This receptor was obtained from a man younger than 35 in good health. Some clones in this sample may be carry-over from other donors' samples. J is TRBJ1-4 and V is TRBV4-1, with D unclear. The CDR3 DNA reads as TGCGCCAGCAGCCAAGGCCGGGGAGGGGAAAAACTGTTTTTT. Residues: CASSQGRGGEKLFF.